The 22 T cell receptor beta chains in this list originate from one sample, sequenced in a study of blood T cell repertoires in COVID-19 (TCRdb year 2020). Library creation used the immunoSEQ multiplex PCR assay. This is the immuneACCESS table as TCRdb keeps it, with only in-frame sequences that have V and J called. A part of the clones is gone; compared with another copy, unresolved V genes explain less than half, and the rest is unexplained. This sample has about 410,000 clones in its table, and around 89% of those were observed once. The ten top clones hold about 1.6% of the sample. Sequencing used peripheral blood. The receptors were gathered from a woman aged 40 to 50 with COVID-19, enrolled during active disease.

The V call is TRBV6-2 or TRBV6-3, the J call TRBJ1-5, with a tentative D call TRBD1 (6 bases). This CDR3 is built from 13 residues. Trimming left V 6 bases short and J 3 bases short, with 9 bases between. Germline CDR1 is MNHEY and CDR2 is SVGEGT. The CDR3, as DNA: TGTGCCAGCAGCGACAGGATCAATCAGCCCCAGCATTTT. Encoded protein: CASSDRINQPQHF.

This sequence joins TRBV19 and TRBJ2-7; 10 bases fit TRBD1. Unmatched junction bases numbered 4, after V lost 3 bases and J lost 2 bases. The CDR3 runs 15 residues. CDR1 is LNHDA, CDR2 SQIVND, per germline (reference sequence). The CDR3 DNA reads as TGTGCCAGTAGTATTTTCGGGACAGGGGCCTACGAGCAGTACTTC. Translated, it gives CASSIFGTGAYEQYF.

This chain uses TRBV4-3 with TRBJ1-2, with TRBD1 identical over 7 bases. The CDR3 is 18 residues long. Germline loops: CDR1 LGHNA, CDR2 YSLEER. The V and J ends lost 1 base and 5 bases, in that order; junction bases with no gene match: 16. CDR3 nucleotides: TGCGCCAGCAGCCAAGTTCGGGGAGCGACAGGGATGAGTTATGGCTACACCTTC. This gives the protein CASSQVRGATGMSYGYTF.

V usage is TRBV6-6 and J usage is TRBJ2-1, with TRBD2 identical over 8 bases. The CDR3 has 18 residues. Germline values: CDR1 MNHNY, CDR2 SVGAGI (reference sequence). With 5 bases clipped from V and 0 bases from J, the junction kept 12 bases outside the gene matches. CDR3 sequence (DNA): TGTGCCAGCAGTCTTCGACAGATAGCGGGGAGCTCCTACAATGAGCAGTTCTTC. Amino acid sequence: CASSLRQIAGSSYNEQFF.

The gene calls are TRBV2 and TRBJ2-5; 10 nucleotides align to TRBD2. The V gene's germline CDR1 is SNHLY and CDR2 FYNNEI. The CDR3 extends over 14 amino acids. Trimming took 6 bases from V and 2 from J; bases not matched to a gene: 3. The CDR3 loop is CASRLAGLQETQYF. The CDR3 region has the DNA TGTGCCAGCAGACTAGCGGGGCTACAAGAGACCCAGTACTTC.

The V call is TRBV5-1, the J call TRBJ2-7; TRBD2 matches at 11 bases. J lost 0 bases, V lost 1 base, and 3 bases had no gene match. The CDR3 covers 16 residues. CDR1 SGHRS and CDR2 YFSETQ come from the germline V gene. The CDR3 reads CASSLTSGGISYEQYF. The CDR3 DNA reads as TGCGCCAGCAGCTTGACTAGCGGGGGCATCTCCTACGAGCAGTACTTC.

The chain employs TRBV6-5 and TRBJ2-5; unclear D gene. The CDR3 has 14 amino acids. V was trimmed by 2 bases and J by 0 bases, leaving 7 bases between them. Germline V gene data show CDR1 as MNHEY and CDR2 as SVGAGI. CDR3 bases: TGTGCCAGCAGTTACCTCCAGTACCAAGAGACCCAGTACTTC. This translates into CASSYLQYQETQYF.

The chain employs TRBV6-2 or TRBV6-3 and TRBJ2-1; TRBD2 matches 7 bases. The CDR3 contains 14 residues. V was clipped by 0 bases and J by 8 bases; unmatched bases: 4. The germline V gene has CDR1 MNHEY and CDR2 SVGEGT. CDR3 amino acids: CASSYSLALDEQFF. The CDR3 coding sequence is TGTGCCAGCAGTTACTCACTAGCGTTGGATGAGCAGTTCTTC.

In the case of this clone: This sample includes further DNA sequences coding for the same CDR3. The CDR3 bases are TGTGCCAGCAGCTTAACAGGGGGCCAAGAGACCCAGTACTTC. Translation: CASSLTGGQETQYF. The chain recombines TRBV7-3 with TRBJ2-5; D is perhaps TRBD1 (6 bases). The V gene's germline CDR1 is SGHTA and CDR2 FQGTGA. Trimming took off 0 bases at V and 1 base at J, with 6 bases between the two ends. The CDR3 loop spans 14 amino acids. The variable domain in full, with the rest retrieved from reference TRBV7-3 and TRBJ2-5, is GAGVSQTPSNKVTEKGKYVELRCDPISGHTALYWYRQSLGQGPEFLIYFQGTGAADDSGLPNDRFFAVRPEGSVSTLKIQRTERGDSAVYLCASSLTGGQETQYFGPGTRLLVL.

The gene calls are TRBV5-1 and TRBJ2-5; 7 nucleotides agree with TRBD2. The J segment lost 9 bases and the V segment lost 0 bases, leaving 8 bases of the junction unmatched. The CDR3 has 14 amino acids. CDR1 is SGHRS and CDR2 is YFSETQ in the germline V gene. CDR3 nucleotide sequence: TGCGCCAGCAGCTTGGAGACTAGCCATGTGGCCCAGTACTTC. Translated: CASSLETSHVAQYF.

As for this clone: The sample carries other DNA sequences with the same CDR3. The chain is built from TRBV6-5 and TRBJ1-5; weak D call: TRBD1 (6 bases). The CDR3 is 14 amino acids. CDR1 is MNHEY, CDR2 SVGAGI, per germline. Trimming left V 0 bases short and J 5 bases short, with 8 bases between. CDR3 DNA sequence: TGTGCCAGCAGTTACTCGAGGGGGTATCAGCCCCAGCATTTT. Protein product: CASSYSRGYQPQHF.

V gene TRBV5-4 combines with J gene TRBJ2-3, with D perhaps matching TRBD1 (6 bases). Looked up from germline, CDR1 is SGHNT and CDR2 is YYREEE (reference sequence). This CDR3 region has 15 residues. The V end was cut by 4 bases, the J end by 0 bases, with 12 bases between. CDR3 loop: CASSTAGTSTDTQYF. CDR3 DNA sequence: TGTGCCAGCAGCACAGCTGGGACAAGCACAGATACGCAGTATTTT. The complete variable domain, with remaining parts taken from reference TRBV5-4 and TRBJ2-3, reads ETGVTQSPTHLIKTRGQQVTLRCSSQSGHNTVSWYQQALGQGPQFIFQYYREEENGRGNFPPRFSGLQFPNYSSELNVNALELDDSALYLCASSTAGTSTDTQYFGPGTRLTVL.

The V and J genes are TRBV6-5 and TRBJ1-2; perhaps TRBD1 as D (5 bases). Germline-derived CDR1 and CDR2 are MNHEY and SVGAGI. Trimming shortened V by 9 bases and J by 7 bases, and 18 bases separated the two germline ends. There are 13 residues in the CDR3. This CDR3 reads CASRTGVLGGYTF. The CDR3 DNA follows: TGTGCCAGTCGAACGGGGGTCCTCGGTGGCTACACCTTC.

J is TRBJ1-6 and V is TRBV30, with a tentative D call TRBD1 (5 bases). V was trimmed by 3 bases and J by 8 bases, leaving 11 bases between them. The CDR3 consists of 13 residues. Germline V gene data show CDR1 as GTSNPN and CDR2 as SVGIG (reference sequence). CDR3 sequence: CAWRARGDSPLHF. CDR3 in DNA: TGTGCCTGGAGAGCACGGGGGGATTCACCCCTCCACTTT.

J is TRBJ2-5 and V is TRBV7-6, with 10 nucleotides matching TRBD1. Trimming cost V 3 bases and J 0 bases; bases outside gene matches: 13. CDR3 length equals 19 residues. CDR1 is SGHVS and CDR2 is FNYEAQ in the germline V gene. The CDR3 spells CASSLGFGQGGRYQETQYF. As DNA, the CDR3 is TGTGCCAGCAGCTTGGGGTTCGGACAGGGGGGTCGGTACCAAGAGACCCAGTACTTC. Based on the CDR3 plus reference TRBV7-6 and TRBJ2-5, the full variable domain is GAGVSQSPRYKVTKRGQDVALRCDPISGHVSLYWYRQALGQGPEFLTYFNYEAQQDKSGLPNDRFSAERPEGSISTLTIQRTEQRDSAMYRCASSLGFGQGGRYQETQYFGPGTRLLVL.

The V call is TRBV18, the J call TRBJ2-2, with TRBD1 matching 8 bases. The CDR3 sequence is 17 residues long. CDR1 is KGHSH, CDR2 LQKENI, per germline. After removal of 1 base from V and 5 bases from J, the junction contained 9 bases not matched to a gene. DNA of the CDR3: TGTGCCAGCTCACCACTGGTCCCAGGGGGCAGTACCGGGGAGCTGTTTTTT. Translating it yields CASSPLVPGGSTGELFF.

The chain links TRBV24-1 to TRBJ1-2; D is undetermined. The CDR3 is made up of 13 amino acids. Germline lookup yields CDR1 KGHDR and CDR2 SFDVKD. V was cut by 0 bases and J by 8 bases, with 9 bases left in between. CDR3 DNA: TGTGCCACCAGTGATTTGTTAGAGGGCGGCTACACCTTC. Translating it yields CATSDLLEGGYTF.

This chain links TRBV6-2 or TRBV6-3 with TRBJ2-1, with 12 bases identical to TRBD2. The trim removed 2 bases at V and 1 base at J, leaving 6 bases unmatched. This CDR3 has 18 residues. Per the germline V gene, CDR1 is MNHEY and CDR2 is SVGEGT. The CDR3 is CASSYHRTSGTSYNEQFF. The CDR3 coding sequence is TGTGCCAGCAGTTACCATAGGACTAGCGGGACTTCCTACAATGAGCAGTTCTTC.

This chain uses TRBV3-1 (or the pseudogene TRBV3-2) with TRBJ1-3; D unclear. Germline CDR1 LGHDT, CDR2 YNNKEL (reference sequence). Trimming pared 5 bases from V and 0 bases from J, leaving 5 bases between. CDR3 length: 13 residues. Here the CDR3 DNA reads TGTGCCAGCAGCGCCAGCTCTGGAAACACCATATATTTT. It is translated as CASSASSGNTIYF.

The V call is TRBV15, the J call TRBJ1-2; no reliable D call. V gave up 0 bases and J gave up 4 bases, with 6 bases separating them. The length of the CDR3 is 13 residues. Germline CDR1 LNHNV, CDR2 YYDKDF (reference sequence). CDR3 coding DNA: TGTGCCACCAGCAGAGATCCAGTCTATGGCTACACCTTC. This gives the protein CATSRDPVYGYTF.

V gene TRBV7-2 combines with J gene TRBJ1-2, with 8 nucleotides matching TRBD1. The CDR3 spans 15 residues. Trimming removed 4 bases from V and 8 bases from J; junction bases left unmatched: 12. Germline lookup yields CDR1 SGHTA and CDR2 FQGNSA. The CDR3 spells CASSSTDRATGGYTF. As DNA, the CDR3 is TGTGCCAGCAGCTCGACGGACAGGGCGACGGGGGGCTACACCTTC.

This chain's CDR3 is CASSFRGFNQPQHF. The CDR3 DNA reads as TGTGCCAGCAGTTTCCGGGGGTTCAATCAGCCCCAGCATTTT. The chain couples TRBV28 to TRBJ1-5; D is perhaps TRBD1 (5 bases). Per germline, CDR1 MDHEN and CDR2 SYDVKM. The CDR3 loop spans 14 amino acids. V shed 3 bases and J shed 3 bases, with 9 bases lying between them.